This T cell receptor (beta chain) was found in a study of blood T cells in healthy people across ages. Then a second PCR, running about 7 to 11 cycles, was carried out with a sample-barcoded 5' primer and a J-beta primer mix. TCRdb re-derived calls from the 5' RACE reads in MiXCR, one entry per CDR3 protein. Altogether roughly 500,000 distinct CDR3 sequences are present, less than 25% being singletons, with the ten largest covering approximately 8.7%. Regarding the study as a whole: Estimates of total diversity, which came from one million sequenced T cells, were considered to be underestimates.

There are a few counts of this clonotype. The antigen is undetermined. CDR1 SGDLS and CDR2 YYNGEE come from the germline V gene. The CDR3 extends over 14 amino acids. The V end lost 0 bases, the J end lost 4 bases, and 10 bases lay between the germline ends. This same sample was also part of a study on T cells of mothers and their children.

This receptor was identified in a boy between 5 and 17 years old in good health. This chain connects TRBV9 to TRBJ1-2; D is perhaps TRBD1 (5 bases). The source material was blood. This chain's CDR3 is CASSVAGGAYGYTF. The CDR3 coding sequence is TGTGCCAGCAGCGTAGCCGGGGGTGCCTATGGCTACACCTTC.